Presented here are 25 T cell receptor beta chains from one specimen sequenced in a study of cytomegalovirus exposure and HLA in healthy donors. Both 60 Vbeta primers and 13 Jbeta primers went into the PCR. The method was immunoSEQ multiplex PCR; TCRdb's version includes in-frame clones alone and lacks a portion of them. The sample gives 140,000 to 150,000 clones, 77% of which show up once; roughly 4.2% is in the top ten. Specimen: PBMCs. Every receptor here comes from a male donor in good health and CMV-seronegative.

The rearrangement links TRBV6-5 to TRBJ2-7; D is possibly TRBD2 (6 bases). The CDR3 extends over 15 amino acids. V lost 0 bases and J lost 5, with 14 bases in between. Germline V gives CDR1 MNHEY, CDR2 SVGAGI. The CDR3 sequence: CASSYSRRDVHEQYF. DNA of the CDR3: TGTGCCAGCAGTTACTCGCGGAGGGATGTCCACGAGCAGTACTTC.

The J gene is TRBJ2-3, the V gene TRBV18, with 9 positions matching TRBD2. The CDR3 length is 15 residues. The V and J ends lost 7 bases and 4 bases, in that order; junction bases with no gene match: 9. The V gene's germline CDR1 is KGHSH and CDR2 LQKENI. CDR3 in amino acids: CASWTSDEDADTQYF. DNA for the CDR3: TGTGCCAGCTGGACTAGCGACGAAGATGCAGATACGCAGTATTTT.

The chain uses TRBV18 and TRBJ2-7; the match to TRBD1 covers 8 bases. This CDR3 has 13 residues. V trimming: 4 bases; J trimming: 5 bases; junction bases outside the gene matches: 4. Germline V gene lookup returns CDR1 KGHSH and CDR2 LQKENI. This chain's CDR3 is CASSLDRVHEQYF. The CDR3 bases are TGTGCCAGCTCACTGGACAGGGTTCACGAGCAGTACTTC.

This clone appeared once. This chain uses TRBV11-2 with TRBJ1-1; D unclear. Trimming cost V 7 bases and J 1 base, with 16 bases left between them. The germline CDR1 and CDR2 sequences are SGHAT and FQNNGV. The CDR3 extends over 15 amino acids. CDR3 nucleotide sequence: TGTGCCAGCATCCCAAACGCGGCTCGGAACACTGAAGCTTTCTTT. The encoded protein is CASIPNAARNTEAFF.

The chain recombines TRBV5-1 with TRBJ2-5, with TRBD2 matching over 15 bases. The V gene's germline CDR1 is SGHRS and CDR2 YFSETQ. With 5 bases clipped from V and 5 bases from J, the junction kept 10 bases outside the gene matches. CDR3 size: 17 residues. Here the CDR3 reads CASSRTSGGAHGETQYF. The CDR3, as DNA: TGCGCCAGCAGTCGGACTAGCGGGGGGGCTCACGGGGAGACCCAGTACTTC.

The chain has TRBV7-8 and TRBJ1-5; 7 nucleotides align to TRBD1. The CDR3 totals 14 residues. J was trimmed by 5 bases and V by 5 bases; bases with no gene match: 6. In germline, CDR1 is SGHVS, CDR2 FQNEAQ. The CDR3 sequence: CASSRTGFDQPQHF. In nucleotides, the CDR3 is TGTGCCAGCAGCCGGACAGGTTTTGATCAGCCCCAGCATTTT. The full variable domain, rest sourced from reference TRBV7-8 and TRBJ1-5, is GAGVSQSPRYKVAKRGQDVALRCDPISGHVSLFWYQQALGQGPEFLTYFQNEAQLDKSGLPSDRFFAERPEGSVSTLKIQRTQQEDSAVYLCASSRTGFDQPQHFGDGTRLSIL.

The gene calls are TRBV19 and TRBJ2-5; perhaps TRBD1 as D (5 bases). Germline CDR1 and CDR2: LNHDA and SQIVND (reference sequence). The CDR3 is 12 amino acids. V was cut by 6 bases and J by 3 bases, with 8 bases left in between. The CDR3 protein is CASSAGKETQYF. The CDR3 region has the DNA TGTGCCAGTAGCGCAGGGAAAGAGACCCAGTACTTC.

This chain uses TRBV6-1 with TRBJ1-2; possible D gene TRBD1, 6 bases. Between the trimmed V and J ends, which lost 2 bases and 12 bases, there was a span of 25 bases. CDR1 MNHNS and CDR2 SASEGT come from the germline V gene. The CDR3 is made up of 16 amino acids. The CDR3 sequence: CASSESLGRGAPQDTF. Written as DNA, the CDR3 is TGTGCCAGCAGTGAATCCCTTGGCAGGGGCGCCCCCCAAGACACCTTC.

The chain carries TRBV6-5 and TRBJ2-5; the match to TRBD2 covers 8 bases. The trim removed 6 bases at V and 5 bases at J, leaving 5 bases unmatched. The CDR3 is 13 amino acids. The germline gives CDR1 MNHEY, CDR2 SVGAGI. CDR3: CASRKAGVETQYF. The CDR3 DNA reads TGTGCCAGCAGAAAAGCGGGGGTCGAGACCCAGTACTTC.

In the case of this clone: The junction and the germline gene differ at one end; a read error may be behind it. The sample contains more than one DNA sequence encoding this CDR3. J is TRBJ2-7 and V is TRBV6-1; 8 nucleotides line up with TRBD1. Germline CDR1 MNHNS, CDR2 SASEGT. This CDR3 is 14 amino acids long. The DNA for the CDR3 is TGTGCCAGCAACATACAGGGGGACTCCTATGAGCAGTACTTC. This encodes CASNIQGDSYEQYF.

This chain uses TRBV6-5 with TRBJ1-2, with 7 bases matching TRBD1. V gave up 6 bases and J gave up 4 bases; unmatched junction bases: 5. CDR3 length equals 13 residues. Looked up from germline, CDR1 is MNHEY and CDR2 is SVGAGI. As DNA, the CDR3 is TGTGCCAGCAGCCCCGGGACAGTCTATGGCTACACCTTC. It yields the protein CASSPGTVYGYTF.

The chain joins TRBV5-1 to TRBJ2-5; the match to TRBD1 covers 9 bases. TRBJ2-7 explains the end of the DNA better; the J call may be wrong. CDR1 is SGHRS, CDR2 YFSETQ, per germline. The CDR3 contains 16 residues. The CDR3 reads CASSVYRDRDSYEQYF. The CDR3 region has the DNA TGCGCCAGCAGCGTATACCGGGACAGGGACTCCTACGAGCAGTACTTC.

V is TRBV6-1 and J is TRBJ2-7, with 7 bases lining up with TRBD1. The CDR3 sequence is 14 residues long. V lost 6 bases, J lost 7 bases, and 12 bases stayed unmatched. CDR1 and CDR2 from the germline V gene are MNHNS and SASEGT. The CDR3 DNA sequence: TGTGCCAGCAGCGGGACAGCAACCTCTGGGGAGCAGTACTTC. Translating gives CASSGTATSGEQYF.

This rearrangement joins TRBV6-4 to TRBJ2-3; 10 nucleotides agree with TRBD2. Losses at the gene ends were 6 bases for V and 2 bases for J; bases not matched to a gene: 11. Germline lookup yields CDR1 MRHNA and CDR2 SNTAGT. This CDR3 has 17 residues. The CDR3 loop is CASSDTRTSGFTDTQYF. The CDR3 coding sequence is TGTGCCAGCAGCGACACTCGGACTAGCGGTTTCACAGATACGCAGTATTTT.

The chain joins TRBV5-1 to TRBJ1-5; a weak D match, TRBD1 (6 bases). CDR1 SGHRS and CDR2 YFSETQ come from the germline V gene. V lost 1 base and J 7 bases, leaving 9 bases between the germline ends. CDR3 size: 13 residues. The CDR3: CASSLHQGQPQHF. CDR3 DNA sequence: TGCGCCAGCAGCTTGCACCAGGGGCAGCCCCAGCATTTT.

CDR3 DNA: TGTGCCAGCAGCCCCGGGACTAGCGGAAACGGGGAGCAGTTCTTC. Protein sequence: CASSPGTSGNGEQFF. The chain joins TRBV11-1 to TRBJ2-1, with 11 bases fitting TRBD2. V trimming: 5 bases; J trimming: 10 bases; junction bases outside the gene matches: 10. The germline V gene has CDR1 SGHAT and CDR2 FQDESV (reference sequence). The CDR3 spans 15 residues.

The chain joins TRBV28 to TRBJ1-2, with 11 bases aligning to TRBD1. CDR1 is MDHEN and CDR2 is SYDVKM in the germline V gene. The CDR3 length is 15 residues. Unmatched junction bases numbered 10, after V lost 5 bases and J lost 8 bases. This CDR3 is CASSGQGALSSGYTF. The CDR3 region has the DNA TGTGCCAGCAGTGGACAGGGGGCGTTATCTTCGGGCTACACCTTC.

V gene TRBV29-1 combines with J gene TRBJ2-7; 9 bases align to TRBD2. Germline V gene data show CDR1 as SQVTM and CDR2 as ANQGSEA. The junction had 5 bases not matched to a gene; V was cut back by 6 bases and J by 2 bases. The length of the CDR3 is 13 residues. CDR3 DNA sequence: TGCAGCGTGACTAGCGGAAATACCTACGAGCAGTACTTC. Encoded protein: CSVTSGNTYEQYF.

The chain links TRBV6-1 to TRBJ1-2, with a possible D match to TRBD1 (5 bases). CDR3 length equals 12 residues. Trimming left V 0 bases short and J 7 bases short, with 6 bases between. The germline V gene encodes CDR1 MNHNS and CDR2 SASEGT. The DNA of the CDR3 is TGTGCCAGCAGTGAAGCTAGGGGTGGCTACACCTTC. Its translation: CASSEARGGYTF.

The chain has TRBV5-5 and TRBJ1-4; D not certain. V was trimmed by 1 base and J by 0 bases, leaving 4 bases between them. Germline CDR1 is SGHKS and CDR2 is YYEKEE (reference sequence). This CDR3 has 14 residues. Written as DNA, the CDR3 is TGTGCCAGCAGCTTGATTACAACTAATGAAAAACTGTTTTTT. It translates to CASSLITTNEKLFF.

Here the CDR3 DNA reads TGTGCCAGCAGCCCCGAGCAGGGGGCTCAGGATGAGCAGTTCTTC. Amino acids: CASSPEQGAQDEQFF. The chain is built from TRBV4-2 and TRBJ2-1; TRBD1 aligns across 8 bases. V gave up 4 bases and J gave up 8 bases; unmatched junction bases: 10. The CDR3 runs 15 residues. Germline assignment: CDR1 LGHNA and CDR2 YNFKEQ.

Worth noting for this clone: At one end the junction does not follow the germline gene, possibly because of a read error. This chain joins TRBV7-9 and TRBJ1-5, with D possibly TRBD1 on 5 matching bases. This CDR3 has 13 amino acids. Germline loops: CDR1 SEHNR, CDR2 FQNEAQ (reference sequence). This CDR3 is CSSSWGGELPQHF. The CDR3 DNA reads TGTTCCAGCAGCTGGGGGGGGGAGTTGCCCCAGCATTTT.

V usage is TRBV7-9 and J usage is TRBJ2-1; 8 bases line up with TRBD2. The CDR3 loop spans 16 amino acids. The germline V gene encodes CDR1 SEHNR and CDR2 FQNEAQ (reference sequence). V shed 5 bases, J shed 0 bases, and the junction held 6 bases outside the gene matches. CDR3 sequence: CASSPRLAGSYNEQFF. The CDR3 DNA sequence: TGTGCCAGCAGCCCCAGGCTAGCGGGCTCCTACAATGAGCAGTTCTTC. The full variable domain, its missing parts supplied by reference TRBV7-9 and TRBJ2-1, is DTGVSQNPRHKITKRGQNVTFRCDPISEHNRLYWYRQTLGQGPEFLTYFQNEAQLEKSRLLSDRFSAERPKGSFSTLEIQRTEQGDSAMYLCASSPRLAGSYNEQFFGPGTRLTVL.

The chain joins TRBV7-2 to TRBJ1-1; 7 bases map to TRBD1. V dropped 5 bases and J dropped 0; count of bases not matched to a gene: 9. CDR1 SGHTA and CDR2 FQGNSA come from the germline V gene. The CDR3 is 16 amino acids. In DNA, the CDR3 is TGTGCCAGCAGCCAAGGGACAGCCAGGATGAACACTGAAGCTTTCTTT. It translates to CASSQGTARMNTEAFF.

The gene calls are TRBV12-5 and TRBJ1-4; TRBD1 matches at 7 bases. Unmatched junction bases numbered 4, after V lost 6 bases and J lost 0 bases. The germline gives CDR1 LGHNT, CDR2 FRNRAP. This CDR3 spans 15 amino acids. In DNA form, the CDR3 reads TGTGCTAGTGGCCCAGGACAGGCAACTAATGAAAAACTGTTTTTT. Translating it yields CASGPGQATNEKLFF.